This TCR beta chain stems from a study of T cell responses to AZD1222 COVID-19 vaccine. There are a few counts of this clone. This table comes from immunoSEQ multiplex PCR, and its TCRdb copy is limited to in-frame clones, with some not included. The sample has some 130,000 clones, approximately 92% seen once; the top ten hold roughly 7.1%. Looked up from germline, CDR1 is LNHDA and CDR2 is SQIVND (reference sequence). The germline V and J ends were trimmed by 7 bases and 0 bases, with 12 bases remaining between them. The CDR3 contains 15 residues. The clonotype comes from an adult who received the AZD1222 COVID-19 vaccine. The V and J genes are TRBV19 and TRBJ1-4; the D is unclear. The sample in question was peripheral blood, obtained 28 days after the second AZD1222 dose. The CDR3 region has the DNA TGTGCCAGTACCGAAGACACGGCAACTAATGAAAAACTGTTTTTT. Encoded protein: CASTEDTATNEKLFF.